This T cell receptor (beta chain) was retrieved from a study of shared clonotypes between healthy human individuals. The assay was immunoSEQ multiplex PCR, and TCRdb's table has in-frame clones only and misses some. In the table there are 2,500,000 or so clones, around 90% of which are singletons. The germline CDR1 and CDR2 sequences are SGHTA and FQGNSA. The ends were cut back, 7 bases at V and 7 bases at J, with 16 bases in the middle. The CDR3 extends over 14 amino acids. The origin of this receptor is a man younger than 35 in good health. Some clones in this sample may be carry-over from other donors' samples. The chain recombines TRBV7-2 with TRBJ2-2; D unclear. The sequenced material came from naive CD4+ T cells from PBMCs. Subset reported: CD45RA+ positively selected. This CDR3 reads CASTVLTQSGELFF. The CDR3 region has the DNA TGTGCCAGCACCGTATTGACTCAAAGCGGGGAGCTGTTTTTT.